This TCR beta chain was sequenced for a study of T-cell memory formation after mild COVID-19. Broader study findings: Second-wave clones with a day 37 peak had unconfirmed SARS-CoV-2 specificity. Contracting clones, day 15 to 85, had balanced CD4/CD8, and later expanders favored CD4+.

V was clipped by 3 bases and J by 7 bases; unmatched bases: 6. The CDR3 sequence is 16 residues long. The V gene's germline CDR1 is DFQATT and CDR2 SNEGSKA (reference sequence). One entry per CDR3 protein results from TCRdb running MiXCR on the 5' RACE reads. The sample holds about 320,000 distinct CDR3 sequences; 14% are singletons and the top ten take over 20%. In this sample, this clonotype turned up many times. Its matching antigen is unknown. This TCR was sampled from a man between 18 and 29 years old who had mild COVID-19 (a few samples of this study predate the infection). Cell type and time point are not known. The chain carries TRBV20-1 and TRBJ2-2; TRBD2 matches at 15 bases. The material sequenced was PBMCs or a T cell subset sorted from them (not recorded which). The CDR3 region has the DNA TGCAGTGCTAGCGGACTAGCGGGGGGGCAAGTCGGGGAGCTGTTTTTT. The encoded protein is CSASGLAGGQVGELFF.